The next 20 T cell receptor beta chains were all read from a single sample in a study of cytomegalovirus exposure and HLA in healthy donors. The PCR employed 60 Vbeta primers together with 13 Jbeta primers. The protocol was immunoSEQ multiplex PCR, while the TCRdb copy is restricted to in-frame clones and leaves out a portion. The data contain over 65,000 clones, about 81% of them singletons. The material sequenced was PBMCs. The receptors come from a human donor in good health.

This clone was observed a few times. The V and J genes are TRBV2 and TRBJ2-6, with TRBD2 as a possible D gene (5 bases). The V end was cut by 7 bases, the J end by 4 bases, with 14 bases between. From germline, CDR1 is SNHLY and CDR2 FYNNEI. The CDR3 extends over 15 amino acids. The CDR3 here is CASTEEAAGANVLTF. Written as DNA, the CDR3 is TGTGCCAGCACCGAGGAGGCGGCAGGGGCCAACGTCCTGACTTTC.

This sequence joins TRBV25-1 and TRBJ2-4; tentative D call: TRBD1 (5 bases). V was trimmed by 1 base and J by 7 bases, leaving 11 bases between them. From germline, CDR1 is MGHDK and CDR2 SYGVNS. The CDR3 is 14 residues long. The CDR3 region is CASSESGRVNIQYF. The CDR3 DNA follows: TGTGCCAGCAGTGAATCCGGCAGGGTCAACATTCAGTACTTC. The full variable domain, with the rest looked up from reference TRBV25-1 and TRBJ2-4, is EADIYQTPRYLVIGTGKKITLECSQTMGHDKMYWYQQDPGMELHLIHYSYGVNSTEKGDLSSESTVSRIRTEHFPLTLESARPSHTSQYLCASSESGRVNIQYFGAGTRLSVL.

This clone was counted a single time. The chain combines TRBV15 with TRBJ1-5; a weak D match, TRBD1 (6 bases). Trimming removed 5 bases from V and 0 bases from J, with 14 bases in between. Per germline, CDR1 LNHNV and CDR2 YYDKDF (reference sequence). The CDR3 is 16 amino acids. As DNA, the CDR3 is TGTGCCACCAGCCCCAGGGGCCGGGATAGCAATCAGCCCCAGCATTTT. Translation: CATSPRGRDSNQPQHF.

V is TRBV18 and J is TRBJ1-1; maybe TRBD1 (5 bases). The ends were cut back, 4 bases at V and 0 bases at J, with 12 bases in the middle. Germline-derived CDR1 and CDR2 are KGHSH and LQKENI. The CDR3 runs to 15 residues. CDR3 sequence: CASSLAGPVNTEAFF. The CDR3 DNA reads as TGTGCCAGCTCACTGGCGGGACCTGTGAACACTGAAGCTTTCTTT.

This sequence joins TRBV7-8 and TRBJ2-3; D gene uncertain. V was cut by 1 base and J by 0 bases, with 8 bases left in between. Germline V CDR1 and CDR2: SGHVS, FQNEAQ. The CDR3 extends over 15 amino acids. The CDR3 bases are TGTGCCAGCAGCTTAGGAGGTTTTAGCACAGATACGCAGTATTTT. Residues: CASSLGGFSTDTQYF. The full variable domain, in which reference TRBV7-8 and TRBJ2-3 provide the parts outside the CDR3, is GAGVSQSPRYKVAKRGQDVALRCDPISGHVSLFWYQQALGQGPEFLTYFQNEAQLDKSGLPSDRFFAERPEGSVSTLKIQRTQQEDSAVYLCASSLGGFSTDTQYFGPGTRLTVL.

The CDR3 nucleotides are TGTGCCAGTAGTATAGATCTTACCTCGACAGGGGGCAAAATGAATCAGCCCCAGCATTTT. Translation: CASSIDLTSTGGKMNQPQHF. The chain carries TRBV19 and TRBJ1-5; 10 positions agree with TRBD1. Germline trimming cut 0 bases from V and 4 bases from J; bases unmatched to any gene: 15. The CDR3 is 20 amino acids. Germline CDR1 and CDR2: LNHDA and SQIVND (reference sequence).

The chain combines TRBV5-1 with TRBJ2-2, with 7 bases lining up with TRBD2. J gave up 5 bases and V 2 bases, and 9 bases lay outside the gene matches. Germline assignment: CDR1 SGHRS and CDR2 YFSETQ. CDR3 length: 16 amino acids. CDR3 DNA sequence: TGCGCCAGCAGCTTCGACCGGGACTATCGAACCGGGGAGCTGTTTTTT. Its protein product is CASSFDRDYRTGELFF.

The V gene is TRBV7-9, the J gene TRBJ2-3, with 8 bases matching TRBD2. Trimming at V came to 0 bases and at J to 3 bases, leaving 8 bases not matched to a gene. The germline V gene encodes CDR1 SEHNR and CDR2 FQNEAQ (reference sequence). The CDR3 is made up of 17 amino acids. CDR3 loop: CASSLASGMGGTDTQYF. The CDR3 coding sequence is TGTGCCAGCAGCTTAGCTAGCGGGATGGGAGGAACAGATACGCAGTATTTT.

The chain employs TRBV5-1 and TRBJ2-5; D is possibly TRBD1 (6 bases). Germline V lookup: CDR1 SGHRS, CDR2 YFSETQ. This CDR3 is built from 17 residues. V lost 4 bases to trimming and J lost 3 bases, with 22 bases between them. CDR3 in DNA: TGCGCCAGCAGCCCAGGGGACGTAGGGACGGGAAAAGAGACCCAGTACTTC. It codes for CASSPGDVGTGKETQYF.

CDR3 sequence: CASSIQVGSNQPQHF. For the CDR3, the DNA is TGTGCCAGTAGTATACAGGTTGGTAGCAATCAGCCCCAGCATTTT. The V call is TRBV19, the J call TRBJ1-5; no reliable D call. The CDR3 loop spans 15 amino acids. Germline CDR1 reads LNHDA; CDR2 reads SQIVND (reference sequence). V shed 2 bases and J shed 0 bases, with 8 bases lying between them.

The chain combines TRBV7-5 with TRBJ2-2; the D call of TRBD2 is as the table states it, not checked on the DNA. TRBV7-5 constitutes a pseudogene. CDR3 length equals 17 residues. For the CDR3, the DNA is TGTGCCAGAAGCTCCGCCCGGCGGGGGGGCGGGGCCGGGGAGCTGTTTTTT. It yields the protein CARSSARRGGGAGELFF.

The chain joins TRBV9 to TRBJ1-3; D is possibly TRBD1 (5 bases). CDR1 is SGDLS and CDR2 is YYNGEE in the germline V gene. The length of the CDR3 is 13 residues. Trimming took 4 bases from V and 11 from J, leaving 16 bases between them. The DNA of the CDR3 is TGTGCCAGCAGCTCGGGACTCGGAGGATCCATATATTTT. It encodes CASSSGLGGSIYF. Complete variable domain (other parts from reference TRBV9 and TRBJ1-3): DSGVTQTPKHLITATGQRVTLRCSPRSGDLSVYWYQQSLDQGLQFLIQYYNGEERAKGNILERFSAQQFPDLHSELNLSSLELGDSALYFCASSSGLGGSIYFGEGSWLTVV.

For the CDR3, the DNA is TGTGCCAGCAGCTTAAAGGGGGGGTCTTCCGGTGAAAAACTGTTTTTT. Protein sequence: CASSLKGGSSGEKLFF. This chain connects TRBV7-3 to TRBJ1-4; D is possibly TRBD1 (6 bases). Germline assignment: CDR1 SGHTA and CDR2 FQGTGA. The CDR3 is 16 residues long. Between the trimmed V and J ends, which lost 1 base and 7 bases, there was a span of 16 bases.

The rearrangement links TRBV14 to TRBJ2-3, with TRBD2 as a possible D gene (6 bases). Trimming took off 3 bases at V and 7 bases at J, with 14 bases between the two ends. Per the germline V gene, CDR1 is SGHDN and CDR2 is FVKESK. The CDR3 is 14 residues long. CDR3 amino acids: CASSHRPGGNTQYF. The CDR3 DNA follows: TGTGCCAGCAGCCACCGGCCTGGGGGGAATACGCAGTATTTT. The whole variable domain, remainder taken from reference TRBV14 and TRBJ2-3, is EAGVTQFPSHSVIEKGQTVTLRCDPISGHDNLYWYRRVMGKEIKFLLHFVKESKQDESGMPNNRFLAERTGGTYSTLKVQPAELEDSGVYFCASSHRPGGNTQYFGPGTRLTVL.

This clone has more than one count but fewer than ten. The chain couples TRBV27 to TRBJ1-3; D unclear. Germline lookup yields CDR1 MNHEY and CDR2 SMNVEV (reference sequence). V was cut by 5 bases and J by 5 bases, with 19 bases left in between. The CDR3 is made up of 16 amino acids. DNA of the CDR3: TGTGCCAGCAGTCCCCCCCCGGGTCGAGGGCGAAACACCATATATTTT. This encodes CASSPPPGRGRNTIYF.

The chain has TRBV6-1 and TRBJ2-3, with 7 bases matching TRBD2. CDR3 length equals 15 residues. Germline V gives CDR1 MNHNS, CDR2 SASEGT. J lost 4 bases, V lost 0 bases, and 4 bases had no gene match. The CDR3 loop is CASSEAAAGADTQYF. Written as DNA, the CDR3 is TGTGCCAGCAGTGAAGCGGCGGCGGGGGCAGATACGCAGTATTTT.

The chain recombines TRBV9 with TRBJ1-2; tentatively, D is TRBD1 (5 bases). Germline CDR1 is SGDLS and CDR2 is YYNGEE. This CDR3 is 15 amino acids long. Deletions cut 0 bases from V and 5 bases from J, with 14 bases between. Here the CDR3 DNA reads TGTGCCAGCAGCGTAGACCCATCTGCAGGGTATGGCTACACCTTC. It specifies CASSVDPSAGYGYTF.

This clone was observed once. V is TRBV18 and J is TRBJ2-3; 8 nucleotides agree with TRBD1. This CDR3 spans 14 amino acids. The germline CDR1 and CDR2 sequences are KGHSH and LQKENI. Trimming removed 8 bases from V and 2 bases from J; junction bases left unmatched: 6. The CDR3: CASAETGVTDTQYF. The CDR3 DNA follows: TGTGCCAGCGCAGAGACAGGGGTCACAGATACGCAGTATTTT.

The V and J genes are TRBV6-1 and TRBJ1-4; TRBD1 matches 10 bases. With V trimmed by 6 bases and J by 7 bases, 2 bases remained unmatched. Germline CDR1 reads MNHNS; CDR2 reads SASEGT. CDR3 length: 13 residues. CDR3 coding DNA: TGTGCCAGCAGGGACAGGGGGTTTGAAAAACTGTTTTTT. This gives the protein CASRDRGFEKLFF.

The CDR3 region is CASRPEGGPETQYF. In nucleotides, the CDR3 is TGTGCCAGTAGGCCAGAAGGGGGCCCAGAGACCCAGTACTTC. J is TRBJ2-5 and V is TRBV19, with 7 bases that match TRBD1. Unmatched junction bases numbered 8, after V lost 6 bases and J lost 4 bases. In germline, CDR1 is LNHDA, CDR2 SQIVND (reference sequence). This CDR3 contains 14 residues.